A selection of T cell receptor beta chains follows, all from one sample in a study of cytomegalovirus exposure and HLA in healthy donors. Clones were read by immunoSEQ multiplex PCR, and TCRdb kept only the in-frame ones, dropping some. The sample includes some 140,000 clones, roughly 9.6% of them seen just once. Sequences were obtained from PBMCs. The source of these receptors is a woman between 40 and 50 years old in good health and CMV-seropositive. Both conserved end residues are part of each CDR3. Each record gives: J gene, V gene, CDR3 protein.

j_call: TRBJ2-7
v_call: TRBV7-8
cdr3_aa: CASSTGQAYEKYF

j_call: TRBJ2-5
v_call: TRBV18
cdr3_aa: CASSPTSGETQYF

j_call: TRBJ1-2
v_call: TRBV12-1
cdr3_aa: CASSFNDSHIF

j_call: TRBJ1-1
v_call: TRBV5-4
cdr3_aa: CASSLQGNMNTEAFF

j_call: TRBJ2-1
v_call: TRBV5-1
cdr3_aa: CASSLRGSGGYNEQFF

j_call: TRBJ1-2
v_call: TRBV2
cdr3_aa: CASSEVRGDYGYTF

j_call: TRBJ1-2
v_call: TRBV27
cdr3_aa: CASRYPMGGVNYGYTF

j_call: TRBJ2-3
v_call: TRBV2
cdr3_aa: CASSEAPGDTQYF

j_call: TRBJ1-4
v_call: TRBV21-1
cdr3_aa: CASSNRYSRGINEKLFF

j_call: TRBJ2-3
v_call: TRBV7-2
cdr3_aa: CASSLYSGGADTQYF

j_call: TRBJ2-1
v_call: TRBV5-4
cdr3_aa: CASSLRGSNEQFF

j_call: TRBJ2-7
v_call: TRBV10-3
cdr3_aa: CAIRSEGQVAQQYF

j_call: TRBJ1-2
v_call: TRBV14
cdr3_aa: CASSPHRDTGRGYTF

j_call: TRBJ2-5
v_call: TRBV2
cdr3_aa: CARIQGAEETQYF

j_call: TRBJ1-2
v_call: TRBV5-1
cdr3_aa: CASSLGQAASYGYTF

j_call: TRBJ1-1
v_call: TRBV7-2
cdr3_aa: CASRRTDTEAFF

j_call: TRBJ1-3
v_call: TRBV5-4
cdr3_aa: CASSLAGTGGNTIYF